The 25 T cell receptor beta chains given below trace back to one sample, sequenced in a study of T cell responses to AZD1222 COVID-19 vaccine. Profiling relied on immunoSEQ multiplex PCR, and the TCRdb table lists in-frame clones only, not all of them. The data contain 200,000 to 300,000 clones, approximately 95% of them singletons. This sample comprised peripheral blood, obtained on day 0 of AZD1222 vaccination. The receptors were gathered from an adult in good health.

The rearrangement joins TRBV25-1 to TRBJ1-6; no clear D gene. With 4 bases removed from V and 2 bases from J, the gap between germline ends came to 0 bases. Germline V gives CDR1 MGHDK, CDR2 SYGVNS. The CDR3 is 12 amino acids. The CDR3 loop is CASSAYNSPLHF. CDR3 DNA sequence: TGTGCCAGCAGTGCCTATAATTCACCCCTCCACTTT.

The rearrangement uses TRBV29-1 and TRBJ2-3; TRBD2 matches 8 bases. This CDR3 is 16 amino acids long. The germline V gene encodes CDR1 SQVTM and CDR2 ANQGSEA. J lost 3 bases, V lost 4 bases, and 12 bases had no gene match. The CDR3 loop reads CSVVPNPAGGTDTQYF. The CDR3 DNA is TGCAGCGTTGTACCCAACCCTGCGGGAGGTACAGATACGCAGTATTTT.

The chain has TRBV3-1 (or the pseudogene TRBV3-2) and TRBJ1-2, with D maybe TRBD1 (6 bases). Deletions cut 5 bases from V and 8 bases from J, with 15 bases between. Looked up from germline, CDR1 is LGHDT and CDR2 is YNNKEL (reference sequence). The CDR3 consists of 13 residues. The CDR3 spells CASSSQTGRGYTF. The DNA for the CDR3 is TGTGCCAGCAGCTCGCAGACAGGCCGGGGCTACACCTTC.

This clone occurred once. The V and J genes are TRBV5-4 and TRBJ2-7, with D possibly matching TRBD1 (5 bases). The CDR3 runs to 15 residues. V was shortened by 3 bases and J by 2 bases, with 15 bases between the two germline ends. Germline V gene lookup returns CDR1 SGHNT and CDR2 YYREEE (reference sequence). The CDR3 DNA reads as TGTGCCAGCAGCTCCGTCGACAGTCCCACCTACGAGCAGTACTTC. This sequence encodes CASSSVDSPTYEQYF.

The rearrangement uses TRBV9 and TRBJ2-7, with 7 bases that match TRBD2. This CDR3 is built from 15 residues. The trim removed 3 bases at V and 2 bases at J, leaving 8 bases unmatched. Germline lookup yields CDR1 SGDLS and CDR2 YYNGEE. For the CDR3, the DNA is TGTGCCAGCAGCGGCGGATCGGGGGGACCCTACGAGCAGTACTTC. It is translated as CASSGGSGGPYEQYF. The entire variable domain, with the rest obtained from reference TRBV9 and TRBJ2-7, is as follows: DSGVTQTPKHLITATGQRVTLRCSPRSGDLSVYWYQQSLDQGLQFLIQYYNGEERAKGNILERFSAQQFPDLHSELNLSSLELGDSALYFCASSGGSGGPYEQYFGPGTRLTVT.

This clone has a single count. The rearrangement joins TRBV3-1 (or the pseudogene TRBV3-2) to TRBJ2-2, with 9 bases identical to TRBD1. Trimming at V came to 0 bases and at J to 5 bases, leaving 7 bases not matched to a gene. The length of the CDR3 is 17 residues. Germline values: CDR1 LGHDT, CDR2 YNNKEL (reference sequence). CDR3 nucleotides: TGTGCCAGCAGCCAAGATCGAAGACAGGGGGGTACCGGGGAGCTGTTTTTT. Its translation: CASSQDRRQGGTGELFF.

This rearrangement joins TRBV13 to TRBJ2-5, with 10 bases aligning to TRBD1. V shed 3 bases, J shed 3 bases, and the junction held 4 bases outside the gene matches. Per the germline V gene, CDR1 is PRHDT and CDR2 is FYEKMQ (reference sequence). CDR3 length equals 15 residues. The CDR3 bases are TGTGCCAGCAGCTTCAGCGGACAGGGGGAAGAGACCCAGTACTTC. It specifies CASSFSGQGEETQYF.

The rearrangement joins TRBV9 to TRBJ2-2; D might be TRBD1 (6 bases). With 0 bases removed from V and 4 bases from J, the gap between germline ends came to 10 bases. The CDR3 runs 15 residues. Germline V CDR1 and CDR2: SGDLS, YYNGEE. In nucleotides, the CDR3 is TGTGCCAGCAGCGTAGCACAGGGCAGCACCGGGGAGCTGTTTTTT. Translating gives CASSVAQGSTGELFF.

This chain's CDR3 is CATSRALGENYGYTF. Here the CDR3 DNA reads TGTGCCACCAGCAGGGCTTTAGGGGAGAACTATGGCTACACCTTC. V gene TRBV15 combines with J gene TRBJ1-2, with D perhaps matching TRBD1 (5 bases). The CDR3 loop spans 15 amino acids. Germline CDR1 LNHNV, CDR2 YYDKDF (reference sequence). Trimming stripped 3 bases from V and 2 bases from J, with 13 bases between.

The J gene is TRBJ1-1, the V gene TRBV19; D is unresolved. Germline assignment: CDR1 LNHDA and CDR2 SQIVND (reference sequence). This CDR3 contains 13 residues. Trimming pared 5 bases from V and 4 bases from J, leaving 11 bases between. This CDR3 reads CASSRPISTEAFF. The CDR3 DNA sequence: TGTGCCAGTAGTCGCCCTATTAGCACTGAAGCTTTCTTT.

The J gene is TRBJ2-1, the V gene TRBV7-3; TRBD1 might be the D (6 bases). The CDR3 totals 17 residues. The V gene's germline CDR1 is SGHTA and CDR2 FQGTGA. Trimming cost V 4 bases and J 9 bases, with 25 bases left between them. The CDR3 bases are TGTGCCAGCAGCTCCCGCGTGGGGGCGGGCCTCGGCGGTGAGCAGTTCTTC. It encodes CASSSRVGAGLGGEQFF.

This rearrangement joins TRBV29-1 to TRBJ2-5; TRBD2 agrees at 7 bases. Germline CDR1 reads SQVTM; CDR2 reads ANQGSEA. The V and J ends lost 7 bases and 4 bases, in that order; junction bases with no gene match: 6. The CDR3 is 12 amino acids. CDR3 in amino acids: CSAKPGGETQYF. The CDR3, as DNA: TGCAGCGCCAAACCGGGGGGAGAGACCCAGTACTTC.

The chain joins TRBV7-3 to TRBJ2-3; D is unresolved. Trimming removed 5 bases from V and 2 bases from J, with 14 bases in between. Germline loops: CDR1 SGHTA, CDR2 FQGTGA. The CDR3 consists of 15 residues. CDR3: CASSPFPTSTDTQYF. The CDR3 nucleotides are TGTGCCAGCAGCCCCTTCCCAACCTCCACAGATACGCAGTATTTT. The full variable domain, with the rest looked up from reference TRBV7-3 and TRBJ2-3, is GAGVSQTPSNKVTEKGKYVELRCDPISGHTALYWYRQSLGQGPEFLIYFQGTGAADDSGLPNDRFFAVRPEGSVSTLKIQRTERGDSAVYLCASSPFPTSTDTQYFGPGTRLTVL.

In this sample, this clone turned up a few times. The chain combines TRBV14 with TRBJ2-7, with D unresolved. Trimming stripped 3 bases from V and 2 bases from J, with 11 bases between. Germline V CDR1 and CDR2: SGHDN, FVKESK. The CDR3 covers 14 residues. The CDR3 is CASSHGLPPYEQYF. CDR3 DNA: TGTGCCAGCAGCCACGGGCTACCCCCCTACGAGCAGTACTTC.

A single count supports this clone. The CDR3 here is CASSSGTPGTQYF. The CDR3 DNA reads as TGTGCCAGCAGTTCAGGGACCCCGGGGACCCAGTACTTC. V is TRBV12-3 or TRBV12-4 and J is TRBJ2-5; TRBD1 or TRBD2 may be the D gene (5 bases each). CDR3 length equals 13 residues. V lost 4 bases and J 7 bases, leaving 13 bases between the germline ends.

The rearrangement links TRBV18 to TRBJ2-7; either TRBD1 or TRBD2 may supply D (6 bases each). V was cut by 1 base and J by 2 bases, with 15 bases left in between. Germline V gene lookup returns CDR1 KGHSH and CDR2 LQKENI. The CDR3 consists of 16 residues. The CDR3: CASSPRVGGPTYEQYF. The CDR3, as DNA: TGTGCCAGCTCACCACGGGTGGGGGGCCCCACCTACGAGCAGTACTTC.

Worth noting for this clone: At one of its ends the junction is not consistent with the germline gene, which may arise from a read error. This chain joins TRBV5-1 and TRBJ1-5, with D possibly matching TRBD1 (5 bases). The CDR3 is made up of 14 amino acids. CDR1 is SGHRS and CDR2 is YFSETQ in the germline V gene. CDR3 DNA sequence: TGCGCCAGCAGTTTGGGGCAGAACAATCAGCCCCAGCATTTT. Protein sequence: CASSLGQNNQPQHF.

DNA for the CDR3: TGTGCCAGCAGTTCGAGGGGACGCGAAAAACTGTTTTTT. Protein: CASSSRGREKLFF. V is TRBV27 and J is TRBJ1-4, with a possible D match to TRBD1 (5 bases). V lost 4 bases, J lost 8 bases, and 11 bases lay in between. Looked up from germline, CDR1 is MNHEY and CDR2 is SMNVEV (reference sequence). CDR3 length: 13 residues.

The genes are TRBV28 and TRBJ1-6; no reliable D call. CDR1 and CDR2 (germline): MDHEN, SYDVKM. Deletions cut 7 bases from V and 5 bases from J, with 12 bases between. The CDR3 consists of 14 residues. CDR3 region: CASTMVPNNSPLHF. The CDR3 DNA reads TGTGCCAGCACTATGGTCCCAAATAATTCACCCCTCCACTTT.

CDR3 DNA sequence: TGTGCCAGCAGCCCTCGGGACCAGTACAATGAGCAGTTCTTC. It encodes CASSPRDQYNEQFF. The J gene is TRBJ2-1, the V gene TRBV3-1 (or the pseudogene TRBV3-2); D is possibly TRBD1 or TRBD2 (5 bases each). CDR1 is LGHDT, CDR2 YNNKEL, per germline (reference sequence). The CDR3 length is 14 residues. The V end was cut by 4 bases, the J end by 4 bases, with 11 bases between.

The V and J genes are TRBV19 and TRBJ1-2, with 8 bases matching TRBD1. CDR1 is LNHDA, CDR2 SQIVND, per germline (reference sequence). V shed 0 bases and J 8 bases; nucleotides not matched to a gene: 5. The CDR3 extends over 14 amino acids. This CDR3 is CASSIEDRGRGYTF. CDR3 nucleotides: TGTGCCAGTAGTATAGAAGACAGGGGACGAGGCTACACCTTC. Based on the CDR3 plus reference TRBV19 and TRBJ1-2, the full variable domain is DGGITQSPKYLFRKEGQNVTLSCEQNLNHDAMYWYRQDPGQGLRLIYYSQIVNDFQKGDIAEGYSVSREKKESFPLTVTSAQKNPTAFYLCASSIEDRGRGYTFGSGTRLTVV.

The chain employs TRBV5-1 and TRBJ2-7; 7 positions match TRBD2. V lost 4 bases and J lost 3; bases outside the gene matches: 10. Germline V CDR1 and CDR2: SGHRS, YFSETQ. This CDR3 is built from 15 residues. The CDR3 is CASSIDATGGYEQYF. CDR3 coding DNA: TGCGCCAGCAGCATAGACGCAACGGGGGGCTACGAGCAGTACTTC.

The chain uses TRBV3-1 (or the pseudogene TRBV3-2) and TRBJ2-5; TRBD2 agrees at 7 bases. The germline gives CDR1 LGHDT, CDR2 YNNKEL (reference sequence). CDR3 size: 14 residues. Trimming cost V 10 bases and J 6 bases; bases outside gene matches: 14. The CDR3 bases are TGTGCCACCTCAGGGAGGGGAAGGGGAAAGACCCAGTACTTC. Its translation: CATSGRGRGKTQYF.

This clone showed up just once. V and J are TRBV10-3 and TRBJ1-1; D possibly corresponds to TRBD1 (6 bases). Trimming shortened V by 10 bases and J by 6 bases, and 12 bases separated the two germline ends. The V gene's germline CDR1 is ENHRY and CDR2 SYGVKD. The CDR3 has 11 amino acids. The CDR3 nucleotides are TGTGCCAGCGTGGACAGCTCTGAAGCTTTCTTT. This encodes CASVDSSEAFF.

This chain joins TRBV20-1 and TRBJ2-7, with D possibly matching TRBD2 (6 bases). This CDR3 spans 13 amino acids. Trimming removed 3 bases at V and 7 bases at J, with 16 bases between. Germline CDR1 reads DFQATT; CDR2 reads SNEGSKA (reference sequence). The CDR3 here is CSASFRLGREQYF. CDR3 bases: TGCAGTGCTAGTTTCCGGCTTGGGAGGGAGCAGTACTTC.